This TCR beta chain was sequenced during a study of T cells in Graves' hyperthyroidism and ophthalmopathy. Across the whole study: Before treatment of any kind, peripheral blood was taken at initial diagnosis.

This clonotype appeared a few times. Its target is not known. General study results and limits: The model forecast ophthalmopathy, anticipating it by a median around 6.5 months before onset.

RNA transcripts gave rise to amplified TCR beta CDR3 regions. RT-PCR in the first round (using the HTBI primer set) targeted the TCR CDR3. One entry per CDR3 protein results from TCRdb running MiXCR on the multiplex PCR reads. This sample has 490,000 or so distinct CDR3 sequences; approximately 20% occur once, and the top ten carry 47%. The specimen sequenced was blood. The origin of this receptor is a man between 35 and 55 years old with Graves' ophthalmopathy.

CDR3 residues: CASSSRGGSEKLFF. The CDR3 nucleotides are TGTGCCAGCAGCTCCCGAGGGGGCAGTGAAAAACTGTTTTTT. This chain links TRBV7-9 with TRBJ1-4, with TRBD1 matching 7 bases. V was clipped by 4 bases and J by 7 bases; unmatched bases: 6. This CDR3 contains 14 residues. Germline CDR1 is SEHNR and CDR2 is FQNEAQ (reference sequence).